This is a list of T cell receptor beta chains from one sample in a study of blood T cells in healthy people across ages. From the 5' RACE reads, TCRdb called clonotypes with MiXCR, one entry per CDR3 protein. The table shows 500,000 to 700,000 distinct CDR3 sequences, with under 30% occurring only once. Input material: blood. Source of these receptors: a woman of 80 years or more in good health. Each CDR3 is given with its conserved first and last residue. The D gene is left open where the match is weak. Rows give clone size only sometimes, using once, few, many, or a class for an expanded clone.

>NA|TRBV6-2/TRBV6-3|TRBD1|TRBJ2-7
CASSYGTGDYEQYF
TGTGCCAGCAGTTACGGGACAGGAGATTACGAGCAGTACTTC
>NA|TRBV28|NA|TRBJ1-4
CASSIAGRARSEKLFF
TGTGCCAGCAGCATCGCGGGCCGGGCAAGATCTGAAAAACTGTTTTTT
>NA|TRBV5-1|TRBD2|TRBJ2-7
CTSSLGGNNEQYF
TGCACCAGCAGCTTGGGGGGGAACAATGAGCAGTACTTC
>few|TRBV9|TRBD1|TRBJ1-5
CASGQGVNQPRHF
TGTGCCAGCGGACAGGGGGTCAATCAGCCCCGGCATTTT
>many|TRBV7-2|NA|TRBJ2-1
CASSLSLGVYNEQFF
TGTGCCAGCAGCTTGAGCCTCGGGGTATACAATGAGCAGTTCTTC
>few|TRBV29-1|NA|TRBJ1-1
CSVRGSNTEAFF
TGCAGCGTTAGGGGCTCGAACACTGAAGCTTTCTTT
>NA|TRBV20-1|TRBD2|TRBJ2-5
CSAKGLAVETQYF
TGCAGTGCGAAGGGACTAGCGGTAGAGACCCAGTACTTC
>NA|TRBV7-9|NA|TRBJ1-2
CASSLAVTGSNYGYTF
TGTGCCAGCAGCTTAGCGGTGACAGGATCTAACTATGGCTACACCTTC
>NA|TRBV12-3/TRBV12-4|NA|TRBJ2-7
CASRPQVRNFEQYF
TGTGCCAGCAGGCCCCAGGTCAGGAACTTCGAGCAGTACTTC
>many|TRBV5-1|TRBD1|TRBJ2-7
CASSSGTGMDEQYF
TGCGCCAGCAGCTCCGGGACAGGGATGGACGAGCAGTACTTC
>many|TRBV18|NA|TRBJ1-2
CASSPPLGYGYTF
TGTGCCAGCTCACCACCTCTGGGGTATGGCTACACCTTC
>many|TRBV24-1|TRBD2|TRBJ2-1
CATSDPTSGGRNEQFF
TGTGCCACCAGTGATCCAACTAGCGGGGGTAGGAATGAGCAGTTCTTC
>many|TRBV12-3/TRBV12-4|NA|TRBJ2-5
CASSFYLGQTQYF
TGTGCCAGCAGTTTCTATCTCGGTCAGACCCAGTACTTC
>many|TRBV15|NA|TRBJ2-7
CATSRRPGDLSYEQYF
TGTGCCACCAGCAGACGCCCGGGGGACCTGTCCTACGAGCAGTACTTC
>many|TRBV7-2|NA|TRBJ2-4
CASSSDRGIQYF
TGTGCCAGCAGCTCCGACAGAGGCATTCAGTACTTC
>few|TRBV19|NA|TRBJ1-5
CASSMSHSNQPQHF
TGTGCCAGTAGTATGTCTCATAGCAATCAGCCCCAGCATTTT
>NA|TRBV3-1|NA|TRBJ2-7
CASSIWTDEQYF
TGTGCCAGCAGCATCTGGACAGACGAGCAGTACTTC
>many|TRBV5-1|NA|TRBJ1-6
CASSWAGARSPLHF
TGCGCCAGCAGCTGGGCGGGGGCACGGTCACCCCTCCACTTT
>NA|TRBV5-1|TRBD1|TRBJ1-2
CASSLASSGQVALGYTF
TGCGCCAGCAGCTTGGCCTCTTCGGGACAGGTGGCGCTTGGCTACACCTTC
>few|TRBV6-2/TRBV6-3|NA|TRBJ1-2
CTSSYKLGTGGYTF
TGTACCAGCAGTTACAAACTCGGGACGGGAGGCTACACCTTC
>NA|TRBV20-1|TRBD2|TRBJ2-1
CSARVGTSGSDEQFF
TGCAGTGCTAGAGTGGGAACTAGCGGGAGTGATGAGCAGTTCTTC
>NA|TRBV7-9|NA|TRBJ1-6
CASSLRERYSPLHF
TGTGCCAGCAGCTTAAGGGAAAGATACTCACCCCTCCACTTT
>NA|TRBV12-3/TRBV12-4|NA|TRBJ1-4
CASRRHLRSNEKLFF
TGTGCCAGCAGACGCCACCTGAGATCCAATGAAAAACTGTTTTTT
>NA|TRBV29-1|NA|TRBJ2-2
CSGRGPATGELFF
TGCAGCGGGAGGGGGCCTGCCACCGGGGAGCTGTTTTTT
>many|TRBV29-1|NA|TRBJ1-1
CSGQRGLNTEAFF
TGCAGCGGGCAGAGGGGGTTGAACACTGAAGCTTTCTTT
>NA|TRBV24-1|NA|TRBJ2-5
CATSDAFNGGLLNEQYF
TGTGCCACCAGTGATGCCTTTAACGGGGGCCTCCTGAATGAGCAGTACTTC
>NA|TRBV2|TRBD2|TRBJ2-3
CASSELAGGRADTQYF
TGTGCCAGCAGTGAGCTAGCGGGGGGGCGAGCAGATACGCAGTATTTT
>many|TRBV27|NA|TRBJ2-7
CASSFLSSYEQYF
TGTGCCAGCAGTTTTCTAAGCTCCTACGAGCAGTACTTC
>NA|TRBV20-1|NA|TRBJ1-1
CSARSKGLNTEAFF
TGCAGTGCTAGGTCTAAGGGGTTGAACACTGAAGCTTTCTTT
>once|TRBV7-2|NA|TRBJ1-2
CASSFSGLAGANYGYTF
TGTGCCAGCAGCTTCTCCGGACTTGCGGGAGCTAACTATGGCTACACCTTC
>NA|TRBV5-1|TRBD2|TRBJ2-7
CANRSQRGPYEQYF
TGCGCCAACAGGTCCCAGCGGGGGCCCTACGAGCAGTACTTC
>few|TRBV6-2/TRBV6-3|TRBD1|TRBJ1-1
CASSPPGQLNTEAFF
TGTGCCAGCAGTCCTCCGGGACAGCTGAACACTGAAGCTTTCTTT
>NA|TRBV9|NA|TRBJ1-1
CASSVGPHTEAFF
TGTGCCAGCAGCGTAGGCCCACACACTGAAGCTTTCTTT
>NA|TRBV6-2/TRBV6-3|NA|TRBJ2-7
CATYRAAYEQYF
TGTGCCACCTATAGGGCCGCCTACGAGCAATACTTC